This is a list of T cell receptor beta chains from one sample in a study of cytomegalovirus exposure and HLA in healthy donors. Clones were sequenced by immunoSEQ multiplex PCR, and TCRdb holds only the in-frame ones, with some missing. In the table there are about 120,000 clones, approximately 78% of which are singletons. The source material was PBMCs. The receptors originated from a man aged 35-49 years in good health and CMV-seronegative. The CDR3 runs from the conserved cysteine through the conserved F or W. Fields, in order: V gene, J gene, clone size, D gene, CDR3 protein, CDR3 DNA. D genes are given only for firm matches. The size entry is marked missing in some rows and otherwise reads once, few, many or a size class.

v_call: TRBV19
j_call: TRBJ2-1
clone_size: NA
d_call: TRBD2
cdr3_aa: CASSSRGLAGGNEQFF
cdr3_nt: TGTGCCAGTAGTTCCAGGGGACTAGCGGGGGGGAATGAGCAGTTCTTC

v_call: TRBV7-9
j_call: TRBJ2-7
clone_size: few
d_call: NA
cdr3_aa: CASSLGRTSYEQYF
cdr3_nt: TGTGCCAGCAGCTTAGGCCGTACTTCCTACGAGCAGTACTTC

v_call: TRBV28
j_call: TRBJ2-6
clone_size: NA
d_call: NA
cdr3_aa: CASSLSSGANGLTF
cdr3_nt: TGTGCCAGCAGTTTATCTTCTGGGGCCAACGGCCTGACTTTC

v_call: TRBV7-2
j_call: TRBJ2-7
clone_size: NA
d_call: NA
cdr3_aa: CASSLQTGEGYEQYF
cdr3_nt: TGTGCCAGCAGCCTGCAGACAGGGGAGGGGTACGAGCAGTACTTC

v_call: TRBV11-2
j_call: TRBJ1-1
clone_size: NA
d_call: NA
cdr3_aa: CASSPGATVNTEAFF
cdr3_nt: TGTGCCAGCAGCCCCGGAGCGACAGTGAACACTGAAGCTTTCTTT

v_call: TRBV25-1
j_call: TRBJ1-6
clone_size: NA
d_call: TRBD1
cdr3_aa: CASRGTGRNSPLHF
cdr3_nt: TGTGCCAGCAGGGGGACAGGGAGAAATTCACCCCTCCACTTT

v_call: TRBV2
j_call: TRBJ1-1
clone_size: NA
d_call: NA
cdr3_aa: CASSVDTNTEAFF
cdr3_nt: TGTGCCAGCAGTGTGGACACCAACACTGAAGCTTTCTTT

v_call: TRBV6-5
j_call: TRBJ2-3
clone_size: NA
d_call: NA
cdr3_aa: CASRGTSTDTQYF
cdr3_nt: TGTGCCAGCAGGGGGACAAGCACAGATACGCAGTATTTT

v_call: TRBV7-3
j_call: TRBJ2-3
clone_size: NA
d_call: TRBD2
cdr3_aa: CASRLSGASTDTQYF
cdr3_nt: TGTGCCAGCAGATTGAGCGGGGCTAGCACAGATACGCAGTATTTT

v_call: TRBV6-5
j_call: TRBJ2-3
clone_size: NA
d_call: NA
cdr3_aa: CASSYSGAGDGDTQYF
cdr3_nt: TGTGCCAGCAGTTACTCGGGGGCGGGAGATGGAGATACGCAGTATTTT

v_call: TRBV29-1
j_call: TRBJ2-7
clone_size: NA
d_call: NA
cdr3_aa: CSVGEDRGVNF
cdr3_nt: TGCAGCGTTGGCGAGGACCGGGGTGTTAACTTC

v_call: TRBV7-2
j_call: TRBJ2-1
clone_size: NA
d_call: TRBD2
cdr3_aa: CASSLAPAGGFQFF
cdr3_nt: TGTGCCAGCAGCTTAGCTCCAGCGGGAGGGTTTCAGTTCTTC

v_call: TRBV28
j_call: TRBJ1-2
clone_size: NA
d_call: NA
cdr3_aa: CASRSNYGYTF
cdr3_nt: TGTGCCAGCAGGAGTAACTATGGCTACACCTTC

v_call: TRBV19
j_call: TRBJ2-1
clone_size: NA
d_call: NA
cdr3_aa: CASMSLQGSSNEQFF
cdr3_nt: TGTGCCAGTATGTCTCTCCAGGGGTCCAGCAATGAGCAGTTCTTC

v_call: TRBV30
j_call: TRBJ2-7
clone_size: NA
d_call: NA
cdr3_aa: CAWSEDRGYEQYF
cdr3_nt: TGTGCCTGGAGTGAGGACCGAGGGTACGAGCAGTACTTC

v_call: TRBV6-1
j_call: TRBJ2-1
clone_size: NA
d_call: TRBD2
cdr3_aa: CASREPGLAGGLGPNEQFF
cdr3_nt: TGTGCCAGCAGGGAACCGGGACTAGCGGGAGGGTTGGGACCCAATGAGCAGTTCTTC

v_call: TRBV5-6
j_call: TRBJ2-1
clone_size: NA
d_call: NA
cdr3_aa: CASSFFGRVNEQFF
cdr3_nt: TGTGCCAGCAGCTTTTTTGGCAGGGTCAATGAGCAGTTCTTC

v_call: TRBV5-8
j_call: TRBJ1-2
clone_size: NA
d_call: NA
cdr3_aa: CASSLYRASDGYTF
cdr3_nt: TGTGCCAGCAGCTTGTACAGGGCTTCGGATGGCTACACCTTC

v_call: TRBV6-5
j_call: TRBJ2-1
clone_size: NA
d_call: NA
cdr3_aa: CASSDRNEQFF
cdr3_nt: TGTGCCAGCAGCGACAGGAATGAGCAGTTCTTC

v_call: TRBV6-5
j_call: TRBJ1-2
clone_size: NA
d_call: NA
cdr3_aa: CASSQTANYGYTF
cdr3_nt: TGTGCCAGCAGTCAGACAGCTAACTATGGCTACACCTTC

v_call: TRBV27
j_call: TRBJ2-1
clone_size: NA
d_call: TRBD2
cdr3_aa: CASGSGSGTYNEQFF
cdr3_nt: TGTGCCAGCGGTTCCGGGAGCGGGACCTACAATGAGCAGTTCTTC

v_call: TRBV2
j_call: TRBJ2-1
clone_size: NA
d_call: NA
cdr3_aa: CASTIMGGGNEQFF
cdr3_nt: TGTGCCAGCACCATCATGGGGGGAGGCAATGAGCAGTTCTTC

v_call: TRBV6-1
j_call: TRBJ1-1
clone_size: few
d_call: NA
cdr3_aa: CASIHRGGNTEAFF
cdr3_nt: TGTGCCAGCATCCATCGGGGAGGGAACACTGAAGCTTTCTTT

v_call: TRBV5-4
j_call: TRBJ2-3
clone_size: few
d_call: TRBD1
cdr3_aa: CASSNRITGGDTQYF
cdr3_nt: TGTGCCAGCAGCAACAGAATCACAGGGGGAGATACGCAGTATTTT

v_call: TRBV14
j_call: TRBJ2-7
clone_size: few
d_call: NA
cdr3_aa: CASSQDIGGHEQYF
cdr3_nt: TGTGCCAGCAGCCAAGATATCGGGGGGCACGAGCAGTACTTC

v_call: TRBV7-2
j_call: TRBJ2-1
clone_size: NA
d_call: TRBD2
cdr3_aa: CASSSPGTSGRISSYEQFF
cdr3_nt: TGTGCCAGCAGCTCCCCCGGGACTAGCGGGAGGATCTCTTCGTATGAGCAGTTCTTC

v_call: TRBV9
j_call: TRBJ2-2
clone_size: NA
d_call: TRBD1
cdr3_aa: CASSVLGTAGELFF
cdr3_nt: TGTGCCAGCAGCGTACTCGGGACAGCCGGGGAGCTGTTTTTT